Sequencing of this TCR beta chain was carried out in a study of graft-versus-host responses after intestinal transplantation. Background on the study: Those transplanted obtained multivisceral, liver-intestinal, or isolated intestinal grafts.

The repertoire was sequenced with immunoSEQ multiplex PCR; TCRdb's copy has only in-frame clones and lacks some. There are around 87,000 clones in the sample; around 93% occur only once, and around 0.38% lies in the top ten. Findings of the study overall: Peak GvH clone levels in circulation were associated with early post-transplant HvG declines. Present in recipient marrow, GvH clones included some that appeared first in ileum or blood.

Regarding this clone: Its antigen is undetermined.

Germline V gene data show CDR1 as MDHEN and CDR2 as SYDVKM. The CDR3 is 13 residues long. Between the trimmed V and J ends, which lost 7 bases and 6 bases, there was a span of 13 bases. This specimen consisted of unstimulated CD8+ T cells sorted from spleen or lymph node cells, obtained before transplant. The chain couples TRBV28 to TRBJ1-5; D is unresolved. This TCR derives from a human donor who was the organ donor for an intestinal transplant. CDR3 sequence (DNA): TGTGCCAGCACGCCGCCAGGTAGTCAGCCCCAGCATTTT. It encodes CASTPPGSQPQHF. Full variable domain (missing parts from reference TRBV28 and TRBJ1-5): DVKVTQSSRYLVKRTGEKVFLECVQDMDHENMFWYRQDPGLGLRLIYFSYDVKMKEKGDIPEGYSVSREKKERFSLILESASTNQTSMYLCASTPPGSQPQHFGDGTRLSIL.